The rows below give T cell receptor beta chains drawn from one sample of a study of blood T cell repertoires in COVID-19. Libraries were prepared by immunoSEQ multiplex PCR; TCRdb keeps only in-frame clonotypes and omits some of them. The repertoire holds fewer than 250,000 clones, with roughly 92% as singletons. The specimen was peripheral blood. The receptors here all came from a man aged 55 to 70 with COVID-19, enrolled during active disease. The CDR3 runs from the conserved cysteine through the conserved F or W. Each record gives: clone size, V gene, J gene, D gene, CDR3 DNA, CDR3 protein. D genes are given only for firm matches. Clone sizes are given selectively: once, few, many, or a class where the clone is expanded.

abundance: -
v_gene: TRBV9
j_gene: TRBJ1-1
d_gene: TRBD1
CDR3nt: TGTGCCAGCAGCCCAGGGACAGGGAACACTGAAGCTTTCTTT
CDR3aa: CASSPGTGNTEAFF

abundance: -
v_gene: TRBV27
j_gene: TRBJ1-5
d_gene: -
CDR3nt: TGTGCCAGCAGTTTATTGGGGGAGGGTCAGCCCCAGCATTTT
CDR3aa: CASSLLGEGQPQHF

abundance: -
v_gene: TRBV27
j_gene: TRBJ1-4
d_gene: -
CDR3nt: TGTGCAACCAGGGGCGGTGGCGAAGAAAAACTGTTTTTT
CDR3aa: CATRGGGEEKLFF

abundance: -
v_gene: TRBV27
j_gene: TRBJ2-1
d_gene: TRBD2
CDR3nt: TGTGCCAGCAGAAAACTAGCGGGAGGCTACAATGAGCAGTTCTTC
CDR3aa: CASRKLAGGYNEQFF

abundance: -
v_gene: TRBV7-9
j_gene: TRBJ2-7
d_gene: TRBD2
CDR3nt: TGTGCCAGCAGCATTCTAGCGGGAGGCCTCGAGCAGTACTTC
CDR3aa: CASSILAGGLEQYF

abundance: -
v_gene: TRBV7-3
j_gene: TRBJ2-7
d_gene: -
CDR3nt: TGTGCCAGCAGCCTATCCTACGAGCAGTACTTC
CDR3aa: CASSLSYEQYF

abundance: -
v_gene: TRBV27
j_gene: TRBJ1-5
d_gene: TRBD1
CDR3nt: TGTGCCAGCAGTTTGGGTACAGGGGGCAATCAGCCCCAGCATTTT
CDR3aa: CASSLGTGGNQPQHF

abundance: few
v_gene: TRBV14
j_gene: TRBJ2-5
d_gene: -
CDR3nt: TGTGCCAGCAGCCCAGGGGCTCAAGAGACCCAGTACTTC
CDR3aa: CASSPGAQETQYF

abundance: -
v_gene: TRBV5-1
j_gene: TRBJ2-7
d_gene: -
CDR3nt: TGCGCCAGCAGATTCCGTGATGGGGCCCACGAGCAGTACTTC
CDR3aa: CASRFRDGAHEQYF

abundance: once
v_gene: TRBV11-2
j_gene: TRBJ1-3
d_gene: -
CDR3nt: TGTGCCAGCAGCTTAGGCGGACTCTCTGGAAACACCATATATTTT
CDR3aa: CASSLGGLSGNTIYF

abundance: -
v_gene: TRBV7-8
j_gene: TRBJ2-7
d_gene: TRBD1
CDR3nt: TGTGCCAGCAGCCTTAGGGACAGGCAAGACGAGCAGTACTTC
CDR3aa: CASSLRDRQDEQYF

abundance: -
v_gene: TRBV21-1
j_gene: TRBJ1-6
d_gene: -
CDR3nt: TGTGCCAGCAGCCCGGGGGGGGTTAATTCACCCCTCCACTTT
CDR3aa: CASSPGGVNSPLHF

abundance: -
v_gene: TRBV25-1
j_gene: TRBJ2-5
d_gene: -
CDR3nt: TGTGCCAGCAGTGAGCCGGGGGACCGGGAGACCCAGTACTTC
CDR3aa: CASSEPGDRETQYF

abundance: -
v_gene: TRBV6-6
j_gene: TRBJ2-1
d_gene: TRBD1
CDR3nt: TGTGCCAGCCGATCCGGGACAGGATTCTACAATGAGCAGTTCTTC
CDR3aa: CASRSGTGFYNEQFF

abundance: -
v_gene: TRBV7-8
j_gene: TRBJ1-1
d_gene: -
CDR3nt: TGTGCCAGCAGCCCTGGCCCGCCGAACACTGAAGCTTTCTTT
CDR3aa: CASSPGPPNTEAFF

abundance: once
v_gene: TRBV3-1/TRBV3-2
j_gene: TRBJ2-1
d_gene: TRBD2
CDR3nt: TGTGCCAGCAGCCTAGCGGGGGCACAACGAATCAACAATGAGCAGTTCTTC
CDR3aa: CASSLAGAQRINNEQFF

abundance: -
v_gene: TRBV28
j_gene: TRBJ2-7
d_gene: TRBD1
CDR3nt: TGTGCCAGCAGAGACGGACAGGCCTACTCCTACGAGCAGTACTTC
CDR3aa: CASRDGQAYSYEQYF

abundance: -
v_gene: TRBV3-1/TRBV3-2
j_gene: TRBJ2-3
d_gene: -
CDR3nt: TGTGCCAGCAGCCCTAGCACAGATACGCAGTATTTT
CDR3aa: CASSPSTDTQYF

abundance: -
v_gene: TRBV10-3
j_gene: TRBJ1-2
d_gene: -
CDR3nt: TGTGCCATCAGTACCCCAGGGGATGGCTACACCTTC
CDR3aa: CAISTPGDGYTF

abundance: -
v_gene: TRBV4-1
j_gene: TRBJ2-7
d_gene: -
CDR3nt: TGCGCCAGCAGCCAAGATCGGAAGAGCGGATCCTCCTACGAGCAGTACTTC
CDR3aa: CASSQDRKSGSSYEQYF

abundance: -
v_gene: TRBV6-6
j_gene: TRBJ2-7
d_gene: TRBD2
CDR3nt: TGTGCCAGCAGCTCCCCATGGGGGGGATCTTTGGAGCAGTACTTC
CDR3aa: CASSSPWGGSLEQYF

abundance: -
v_gene: TRBV19
j_gene: TRBJ1-4
d_gene: TRBD1
CDR3nt: TGTGCCAGTAGCCCTCGGACAGGGAGAGGGGAAAAACTGTTTTTT
CDR3aa: CASSPRTGRGEKLFF

abundance: -
v_gene: TRBV9
j_gene: TRBJ1-2
d_gene: -
CDR3nt: TGTGCCAGCAGTCGTCAAGCGGGGAGTGGCTACACCTTC
CDR3aa: CASSRQAGSGYTF

abundance: -
v_gene: TRBV5-1
j_gene: TRBJ2-7
d_gene: TRBD2
CDR3nt: TGCGCCAGCAGCTTGCAGTTAGGGACTAGCGGGATTCGGGAGCAGTACTTC
CDR3aa: CASSLQLGTSGIREQYF

abundance: -
v_gene: TRBV11-2
j_gene: TRBJ2-1
d_gene: TRBD2
CDR3nt: TGTGCCAGCAGTCACTCGCGGGGGGCCGTTGAGCAGTTCTTC
CDR3aa: CASSHSRGAVEQFF

abundance: once
v_gene: TRBV19
j_gene: TRBJ1-2
d_gene: -
CDR3nt: TGTGCCAGTAGTATAGATTTCAGGCCTAACTATGGCTACACCTTC
CDR3aa: CASSIDFRPNYGYTF

abundance: -
v_gene: TRBV7-9
j_gene: TRBJ1-4
d_gene: TRBD1
CDR3nt: TGTGCCAGCAGCTCCTCCGGGACAGGGGCAACTAATGAAAAACTGTTTTTT
CDR3aa: CASSSSGTGATNEKLFF

abundance: -
v_gene: TRBV5-4
j_gene: TRBJ2-1
d_gene: TRBD1
CDR3nt: TGTGCCAGCAGCCCCCGACAGGGATCCTACAATGAGCAGTTCTTC
CDR3aa: CASSPRQGSYNEQFF

abundance: -
v_gene: TRBV4-2
j_gene: TRBJ1-3
d_gene: TRBD1
CDR3nt: TGTGCCAGCAGCCAAGATTTCGGAACAGGGGCCAACTCTGGAAACACCATATATTTT
CDR3aa: CASSQDFGTGANSGNTIYF

abundance: -
v_gene: TRBV10-1
j_gene: TRBJ1-5
d_gene: TRBD1
CDR3nt: TGCGCCAGCAGAGGGACAGGGGTTCAGCCCCAGCATTTT
CDR3aa: CASRGTGVQPQHF